What follows are 8 T cell receptor beta chains derived from one specimen sequenced in a study of CD4+ T cells in melanoma. The data were produced by immunoSEQ multiplex PCR, yet TCRdb's version contains in-frame clones alone and is incomplete. The data hold approximately 110,000 clones, with roughly 90% observed a single time. The source material was peripheral blood. The receptors come from a human donor with melanoma.

The chain uses TRBV5-8 and TRBJ2-1; a weak D match, TRBD1 (5 bases). Germline-derived CDR1 and CDR2 are SGHTS and YDEGEE. V was cut by 4 bases and J by 7 bases, with 12 bases left in between. The CDR3 has 13 residues. The CDR3 region has the DNA TGTGCCAGCAGCCCCGGACACTGGAATGAGCAGTTCTTC. The encoded protein is CASSPGHWNEQFF.

The chain has TRBV5-6 and TRBJ2-7, with TRBD1 matching over 8 bases. The CDR3 length is 16 residues. Trimming cost V 4 bases and J 1 base; bases outside gene matches: 10. The germline gives CDR1 SGHDT, CDR2 YYEEEE. CDR3 DNA: TGTGCCAGCAGCGCCGGGACAGGTGAAGGGTCCTACGAGCAGTACTTC. It encodes CASSAGTGEGSYEQYF.

The rearrangement links TRBV7-7 to TRBJ2-1, with 10 positions matching TRBD2. The CDR3 runs to 18 residues. Per the germline V gene, CDR1 is SSHAT and CDR2 is FNYEAQ (reference sequence). V shed 2 bases and J 0 bases; nucleotides not matched to a gene: 7. The CDR3 spells CASSLLAGDLSSYNEQFF. The CDR3 DNA reads as TGTGCCAGCAGCTTACTAGCGGGAGACCTAAGCTCCTACAATGAGCAGTTCTTC.

The chain's CDR3 is CASRDRGKPYEQYF. In DNA, the CDR3 is TGTGCCAGTAGGGACAGGGGAAAACCCTACGAGCAGTACTTC. The J gene is TRBJ2-7, the V gene TRBV19; 9 bases align to TRBD1. J lost 2 bases, V lost 6 bases, and 5 bases had no gene match. Germline loops: CDR1 LNHDA, CDR2 SQIVND (reference sequence). This CDR3 is built from 14 residues. Combining the CDR3 with reference TRBV19 and TRBJ2-7 gives the whole variable domain DGGITQSPKYLFRKEGQNVTLSCEQNLNHDAMYWYRQDPGQGLRLIYYSQIVNDFQKGDIAEGYSVSREKKESFPLTVTSAQKNPTAFYLCASRDRGKPYEQYFGPGTRLTVT.

The chain has TRBV30 and TRBJ2-5; D unclear. The CDR3 loop spans 12 amino acids. The germline V and J ends were trimmed by 3 bases and 1 base, with 6 bases remaining between them. Germline CDR1 and CDR2: GTSNPN and SVGIG (reference sequence). CDR3: CAWRQAQETQYF. The CDR3 DNA follows: TGTGCCTGGAGGCAGGCCCAAGAGACCCAGTACTTC.

This clone showed up just once. The chain employs TRBV14 and TRBJ2-5; weak D call: TRBD2 (6 bases). The CDR3 covers 14 residues. The V end was cut by 5 bases, the J end by 5 bases, with 15 bases between. The germline V gene encodes CDR1 SGHDN and CDR2 FVKESK. The CDR3 bases are TGTGCCAGCAGCATATACGGGGGTGGTGAGACCCAGTACTTC. It yields the protein CASSIYGGGETQYF.

The chain carries TRBV27 and TRBJ2-4, with TRBD1 as a possible D gene (5 bases). Between the trimmed V and J ends, which lost 5 bases and 6 bases, there was a span of 11 bases. Germline CDR1 is MNHEY and CDR2 is SMNVEV (reference sequence). The length of the CDR3 is 13 residues. The CDR3 loop reads CASSQGLLNIQYF. In DNA form, the CDR3 reads TGTGCCAGCAGTCAGGGTCTACTAAACATTCAGTACTTC.

V and J are TRBV15 and TRBJ2-3; TRBD1 agrees at 12 bases. J gave up 4 bases and V 8 bases, and 7 bases lay outside the gene matches. This CDR3 contains 15 residues. Per the germline V gene, CDR1 is LNHNV and CDR2 is YYDKDF (reference sequence). For the CDR3, the DNA is TGTGCCACCGGACGGGACAGGGGGCCGGCAGATACGCAGTATTTT. It yields the protein CATGRDRGPADTQYF.